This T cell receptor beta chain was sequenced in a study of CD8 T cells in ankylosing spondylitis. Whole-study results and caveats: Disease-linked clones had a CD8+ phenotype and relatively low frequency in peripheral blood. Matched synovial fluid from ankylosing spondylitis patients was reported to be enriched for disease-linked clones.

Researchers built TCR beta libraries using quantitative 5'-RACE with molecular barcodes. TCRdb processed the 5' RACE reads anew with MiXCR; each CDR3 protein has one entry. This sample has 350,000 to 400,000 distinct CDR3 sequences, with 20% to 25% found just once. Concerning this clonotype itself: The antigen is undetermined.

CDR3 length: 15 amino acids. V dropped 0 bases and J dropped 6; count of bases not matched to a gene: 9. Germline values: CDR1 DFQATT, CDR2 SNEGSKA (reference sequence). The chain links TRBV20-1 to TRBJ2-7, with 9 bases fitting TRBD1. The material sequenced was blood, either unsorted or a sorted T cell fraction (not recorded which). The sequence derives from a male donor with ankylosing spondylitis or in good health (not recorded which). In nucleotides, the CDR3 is TGCAGTGCTAGAGATGGTGAACAGGGGGCTGGCGAGCAGTACTTC. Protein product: CSARDGEQGAGEQYF.